These 25 T cell receptor beta chains were sequenced from one sample in a study of blood T cell repertoires in COVID-19. Sequencing used immunoSEQ multiplex PCR; TCRdb keeps in-frame clones, though not all of them. The sample has hundreds of thousands of clones, 86% seen once. Sequences were obtained from peripheral blood. Source of these receptors: a woman aged 45-59 years with acute or convalescent COVID-19.

This chain connects TRBV6-5 to TRBJ1-2, with a weak D call TRBD1 (6 bases). This CDR3 contains 15 residues. Germline values: CDR1 MNHEY, CDR2 SVGAGI. V lost 7 bases to trimming and J lost 3 bases, with 18 bases between them. This CDR3 is CASNNVAGEDYGYTF. CDR3 DNA sequence: TGTGCCAGCAACAATGTGGCAGGGGAAGACTATGGCTACACCTTC.

The chain's CDR3 is CASSSHTGTGVYEQYF. The CDR3 nucleotides are TGTGCCAGCAGCTCACACACCGGGACAGGGGTTTACGAGCAGTACTTC. The chain recombines TRBV5-5 with TRBJ2-7, with 10 bases fitting TRBD1. With 3 bases clipped from V and 4 bases from J, the junction kept 10 bases outside the gene matches. Germline loops: CDR1 SGHKS, CDR2 YYEKEE (reference sequence). There are 16 residues in the CDR3.

This rearrangement joins TRBV19 to TRBJ1-2; TRBD1 matches at 8 bases. There are 14 residues in the CDR3. The ends lost 5 bases at V and 8 bases at J; junction bases unmatched: 10. Germline assignment: CDR1 LNHDA and CDR2 SQIVND (reference sequence). Written as DNA, the CDR3 is TGTGCCAGTAGTGGGACAGGACAATCTTGGGGCTACACCTTC. Protein: CASSGTGQSWGYTF.

The chain uses TRBV5-4 and TRBJ1-2; 9 bases agree with TRBD1. Trimming removed 9 bases from V and 5 bases from J; junction bases left unmatched: 5. The CDR3 covers 12 residues. Germline CDR1 is SGHNT and CDR2 is YYREEE (reference sequence). The CDR3 loop reads CATRGTGYGYTF. The CDR3 DNA is TGTGCCACCCGTGGGACAGGGTATGGCTACACCTTC.

V usage is TRBV30 and J usage is TRBJ2-7; 11 bases are a match to TRBD2. Trimming took 4 bases from V and 2 from J; bases not matched to a gene: 7. From germline, CDR1 is GTSNPN and CDR2 SVGIG (reference sequence). There are 15 residues in the CDR3. The CDR3 loop is CAWNKGTSGTYEQYF. CDR3 nucleotides: TGTGCCTGGAATAAAGGGACTAGCGGTACCTACGAGCAGTACTTC.

The chain joins TRBV7-2 to TRBJ2-7; 8 bases map to TRBD2. This CDR3 comprises 15 residues. Losses at the gene ends were 3 bases for V and 4 bases for J; bases not matched to a gene: 8. Germline V CDR1 and CDR2: SGHTA, FQGNSA. CDR3 region: CASSFTGGLAYEQYF. The DNA for the CDR3 is TGTGCCAGCAGCTTCACCGGAGGACTAGCTTACGAGCAGTACTTC. Combining the CDR3 with reference TRBV7-2 and TRBJ2-7 gives the whole variable domain GAGVSQSPSNKVTEKGKDVELRCDPISGHTALYWYRQSLGQGLEFLIYFQGNSAPDKSGLPSDRFSAERTGGSVSTLTIQRTQQEDSAVYLCASSFTGGLAYEQYFGPGTRLTVT.

This clone was seen once. The CDR3 coding sequence is TGTGCCAGTAGCGACCGGCAGGGGGAAGGCTATGGCTACACCTTC. This gives the protein CASSDRQGEGYGYTF. The chain joins TRBV19 to TRBJ1-2, with 7 bases identical to TRBD1. V trimming: 6 bases; J trimming: 4 bases; junction bases outside the gene matches: 11. Germline V gene data show CDR1 as LNHDA and CDR2 as SQIVND (reference sequence). The CDR3 is made up of 15 amino acids. The full variable domain, in which reference TRBV19 and TRBJ1-2 provide the parts outside the CDR3, is DGGITQSPKYLFRKEGQNVTLSCEQNLNHDAMYWYRQDPGQGLRLIYYSQIVNDFQKGDIAEGYSVSREKKESFPLTVTSAQKNPTAFYLCASSDRQGEGYGYTFGSGTRLTVV.

The CDR3 loop reads CASRFRVTTDTQYF. The CDR3 DNA reads as TGCGCCAGCAGGTTTCGGGTAACGACAGATACGCAGTATTTT. V gene TRBV5-1 combines with J gene TRBJ2-3; no clear D gene. V gave up 5 bases and J gave up 3 bases, with 13 bases separating them. From germline, CDR1 is SGHRS and CDR2 YFSETQ. The CDR3 runs 14 residues.

This chain uses TRBV7-8 with TRBJ1-6; 7 bases fit TRBD1. V shed 1 base, J shed 9 bases, and the junction held 9 bases outside the gene matches. Looked up from germline, CDR1 is SGHVS and CDR2 is FQNEAQ. The CDR3 runs 16 residues. CDR3 DNA: TGTGCCAGCAGCTTAGAACAGGGGACCTTTGGTTCACCCCTCCACTTT. Translation: CASSLEQGTFGSPLHF.

The CDR3 DNA reads TGTGCCAGCAGATCACAGGGTAATGGAAACACCATATATTTT. Amino acid sequence: CASRSQGNGNTIYF. The chain is built from TRBV7-2 and TRBJ1-3, with a possible D match to TRBD1 (6 bases). Germline V gene sequence: CDR1 SGHTA, CDR2 FQGNSA. This CDR3 contains 14 residues. V dropped 6 bases and J dropped 3 bases, with 12 bases sitting between them.

The V and J genes are TRBV25-1 and TRBJ1-1; D gene unclear. The germline V and J ends were trimmed by 2 bases and 6 bases, with 10 bases remaining between them. This CDR3 is 13 amino acids long. CDR1 and CDR2 from the germline V gene are MGHDK and SYGVNS. CDR3 coding DNA: TGTGCCAGCAGTGAACTAGAGATCGCTGAAGCTTTCTTT. Protein product: CASSELEIAEAFF.

V usage is TRBV12-3 or TRBV12-4 and J usage is TRBJ1-2; 7 nucleotides agree with TRBD1. V lost 5 bases, J lost 4 bases, and 4 bases stayed unmatched. CDR3 length: 13 residues. Here the CDR3 reads CASSRGQRYGYTF. The CDR3 coding sequence is TGTGCCAGCAGTAGGGGGCAGCGCTATGGCTACACCTTC.

This rearrangement joins TRBV5-4 to TRBJ1-2; 10 nucleotides align to TRBD1. CDR1 and CDR2 from the germline V gene are SGHNT and YYREEE (reference sequence). The trim removed 0 bases at V and 7 bases at J, leaving 6 bases unmatched. The CDR3 loop spans 15 amino acids. Here the CDR3 DNA reads TGTGCCAGCAGCTTGGGGGACAGGGGACGGTTTGGCTACACCTTC. Protein product: CASSLGDRGRFGYTF.

CDR3 sequence reads: CASSLATGAYNEQFF. CDR3 nucleotides: TGCGCCAGCAGCTTGGCGACAGGGGCCTACAATGAGCAGTTCTTC. This chain uses TRBV5-1 with TRBJ2-1, with 8 nucleotides matching TRBD1. This CDR3 contains 15 residues. Germline trimming cut 0 bases from V and 2 bases from J; bases unmatched to any gene: 1. Germline CDR1 is SGHRS and CDR2 is YFSETQ.

CDR3 sequence (DNA): TGTGCCACCCAAGATGTCGGGGGTCGAAGTCCCCAGCATTTT. It specifies CATQDVGGRSPQHF. V gene TRBV19 combines with J gene TRBJ1-5; tentative D call: TRBD1 (5 bases). The length of the CDR3 is 14 residues. CDR1 and CDR2 from the germline V gene are LNHDA and SQIVND (reference sequence). V gave up 10 bases and J gave up 10 bases, with 23 bases separating them.

The genes are TRBV2 and TRBJ1-5; D is undetermined. The CDR3 sequence is 14 residues long. Germline V CDR1 and CDR2: SNHLY, FYNNEI. Trimming left V 3 bases short and J 3 bases short, with 9 bases between. The CDR3 loop is CASSENNINQPQHF. Written as DNA, the CDR3 is TGTGCCAGCAGTGAGAACAACATCAATCAGCCCCAGCATTTT.

The V gene is TRBV19, the J gene TRBJ2-3; D might be TRBD1 (5 bases). Germline lookup yields CDR1 LNHDA and CDR2 SQIVND (reference sequence). The CDR3 totals 17 residues. The ends were cut back, 6 bases at V and 0 bases at J, with 19 bases in the middle. The CDR3: CASSSPSLGVSTDTQYF. For the CDR3, the DNA is TGTGCCAGTAGCTCGCCAAGCCTAGGGGTGAGCACAGATACGCAGTATTTT.

The chain joins TRBV5-3 to TRBJ2-7; D remains unclear. TRBV5-3 is flagged as an ORF with uncertain function. The CDR3 has 15 amino acids. Trimming took off 3 bases at V and 0 bases at J, with 13 bases between the two ends. Written as DNA, the CDR3 is TGTGCCAGAAGCTCCGAGGTCAATAGCTCCTACGAGCAGTACTTC. It encodes CARSSEVNSSYEQYF.

The gene calls are TRBV6-5 and TRBJ1-5, with TRBD1 matching over 7 bases. The trim removed 8 bases at V and 6 bases at J, leaving 4 bases unmatched. CDR3 length: 12 amino acids. The germline gives CDR1 MNHEY, CDR2 SVGAGI. This CDR3 reads CASRQGGQPQHF. The CDR3, as DNA: TGTGCCAGCCGGCAGGGGGGTCAGCCCCAGCATTTT.

The rearrangement uses TRBV27 and TRBJ1-2, with 9 bases matching TRBD1. The germline V gene has CDR1 MNHEY and CDR2 SMNVEV (reference sequence). The J segment lost 4 bases and the V segment lost 3 bases, leaving 3 bases of the junction unmatched. This CDR3 contains 14 residues. The CDR3, as DNA: TGTGCCAGCAGTTTGGGACAGGGCGCCTATGGCTACACCTTC. Amino acids: CASSLGQGAYGYTF.

The chain has TRBV7-9 and TRBJ2-1; 10 bases map to TRBD2. Germline V gene data show CDR1 as SEHNR and CDR2 as FQNEAQ (reference sequence). This CDR3 region has 15 residues. J lost 8 bases, V lost 2 bases, and 6 bases had no gene match. CDR3 sequence (DNA): TGTGCCAGCAGCTTAAGCGGGGGGGTCTGGGATGAGCAGTTCTTC. Amino acid sequence: CASSLSGGVWDEQFF.

The V and J genes are TRBV19 and TRBJ1-6; 9 bases are a match to TRBD1. Germline V gene data show CDR1 as LNHDA and CDR2 as SQIVND (reference sequence). The CDR3 totals 16 residues. V shed 6 bases, J shed 9 bases, and the junction held 12 bases outside the gene matches. The CDR3 here is CASSILQGQGSSPLHF. In nucleotides, the CDR3 is TGTGCCAGTAGCATTTTGCAGGGACAGGGAAGTTCACCCCTCCACTTT.

The chain recombines TRBV7-8 with TRBJ2-5, with 10 bases matching TRBD2. Germline trimming cut 5 bases from V and 1 base from J; bases unmatched to any gene: 7. This CDR3 spans 16 amino acids. Germline V gene sequence: CDR1 SGHVS, CDR2 FQNEAQ. The CDR3 DNA sequence: TGTGCCAGCAGCCTAAGACTAGCGGGTACCCAAGAGACCCAGTACTTC. Residues: CASSLRLAGTQETQYF. The complete variable domain, with remaining parts taken from reference TRBV7-8 and TRBJ2-5, reads GAGVSQSPRYKVAKRGQDVALRCDPISGHVSLFWYQQALGQGPEFLTYFQNEAQLDKSGLPSDRFFAERPEGSVSTLKIQRTQQEDSAVYLCASSLRLAGTQETQYFGPGTRLLVL.

This clone came up once. The rearrangement joins TRBV7-8 to TRBJ2-1; 10 bases map to TRBD2. Germline CDR1 SGHVS, CDR2 FQNEAQ. The junction had 4 bases not matched to a gene; V was cut back by 8 bases and J by 9 bases. The CDR3 length is 12 residues. Here the CDR3 DNA reads TGTGCCAGCCAGCGGGAGGGCGCTGAGCAGTTCTTC. This gives the protein CASQREGAEQFF.

The V gene is TRBV10-2, the J gene TRBJ2-5; 12 bases line up with TRBD1. The V gene's germline CDR1 is WSHSY and CDR2 SAAADI. V was clipped by 3 bases and J by 3 bases; unmatched bases: 2. The CDR3 is made up of 15 amino acids. CDR3 nucleotides: TGCGCCAGCAGTGAAGGGACAGGGGGCAAAGAGACCCAGTACTTC. The encoded protein is CASSEGTGGKETQYF.